The text below deals with one T cell receptor (beta chain). Germline-derived CDR1 and CDR2 are MNHEY and SMNVEV (reference sequence). This CDR3 has 13 residues. V lost 3 bases, J lost 8 bases, and 13 bases lay in between. Each donor was nominally healthy when sampled (though unrecorded immune exposures were likely). Both 60 Vbeta primers and 13 Jbeta primers went into the PCR. Libraries were prepared by immunoSEQ multiplex PCR; TCRdb keeps only in-frame clonotypes and omits some of them. The table counts around 140,000 clones; 1.5% to 2% lies in the top ten. This sample was taken from a study of cytomegalovirus exposure and HLA in healthy donors.

The sequenced sample consisted of PBMCs. The chain carries TRBV27 and TRBJ1-2; D perhaps matches TRBD1 (6 bases). The receptor was isolated from a woman in her forties or fifties in good health and CMV-seronegative. CDR3 DNA sequence: TGTGCCAGCAGTTTCTGGGACAAAGCGGGCTACACCTTC. Its translation is CASSFWDKAGYTF.